These 11 T cell receptor beta chains were sequenced from one sample in a study of blood T cell repertoires in COVID-19. The method was immunoSEQ multiplex PCR; TCRdb's version includes in-frame clones alone and lacks a portion of them. The table lists hundreds of thousands of clones, approximately 86% of them singletons, with under 5.5% in the top ten. The sample was peripheral blood. The receptors were sampled from a woman at least 80 years old with active or convalescent COVID-19.

This clone was found a few times. The chain recombines TRBV29-1 with TRBJ1-2, with D unresolved. The CDR3 is 13 residues long. Germline V CDR1 and CDR2: SQVTM, ANQGSEA. V lost 4 bases, J lost 4 bases, and 13 bases lay in between. CDR3 in amino acids: CSVGAALGYGYTF. The CDR3 bases are TGCAGCGTTGGGGCAGCCTTGGGCTATGGCTACACCTTC.

The J gene is TRBJ1-1, the V gene TRBV18; D unclear. The germline V and J ends were trimmed by 0 bases and 4 bases, with 15 bases remaining between them. Per germline, CDR1 KGHSH and CDR2 LQKENI. The CDR3 has 16 amino acids. In nucleotides, the CDR3 is TGTGCCAGCTCACCACCTTCTCTTGGGCCCGTCACTGAAGCTTTCTTT. Encoded protein: CASSPPSLGPVTEAFF.

The genes are TRBV28 and TRBJ2-3; D is undetermined. The CDR3 consists of 15 residues. Trimming stripped 6 bases from V and 4 bases from J, with 17 bases between. CDR1 is MDHEN, CDR2 SYDVKM, per germline. CDR3 loop: CASSPPISTADTQYF. CDR3 coding DNA: TGTGCCAGCAGCCCACCGATATCAACAGCAGATACGCAGTATTTT.

The J gene is TRBJ2-7, the V gene TRBV5-1; D is perhaps TRBD2 (6 bases). The CDR3 has 14 amino acids. V gave up 2 bases and J gave up 2 bases, with 11 bases separating them. Germline V gene lookup returns CDR1 SGHRS and CDR2 YFSETQ. The DNA for the CDR3 is TGCGCCAGCAGCTTTGCCCCGGGGGCCTACGAGCAGTACTTC. It encodes CASSFAPGAYEQYF.

This clone appeared a few times. The gene calls are TRBV28 and TRBJ1-2; 7 positions agree with TRBD1. The CDR3 covers 15 residues. The V and J ends lost 6 bases and 2 bases, in that order; junction bases with no gene match: 9. Germline values: CDR1 MDHEN, CDR2 SYDVKM. The CDR3: CASSGGPGQNYGYTF. The CDR3 DNA is TGTGCCAGCAGCGGGGGACCGGGACAGAACTATGGCTACACCTTC.

This clone has just a few counts. The CDR3 reads CASSRLYDIYEQYF. DNA for the CDR3: TGTGCCAGCAGCCGTCTATACGATATCTACGAGCAGTACTTC. V usage is TRBV3-1 (or the pseudogene TRBV3-2) and J usage is TRBJ2-7, with D unresolved. Germline V CDR1 and CDR2: LGHDT, YNNKEL (reference sequence). V was pared by 4 bases and J by 3 bases, with 13 bases between. CDR3 length: 14 residues.

This clone appeared a few times. The CDR3 bases are TGTGCCAGTTCCCTCTCAGAGGGCCCTGGGGCCAACGTCCTGACTTTC. Protein: CASSLSEGPGANVLTF. V is TRBV5-4 and J is TRBJ2-6, with D tentatively TRBD2 (5 bases). From germline, CDR1 is SGHNT and CDR2 YYREEE (reference sequence). Trimming shortened V by 8 bases and J by 2 bases, and 17 bases separated the two germline ends. There are 16 residues in the CDR3.

V gene TRBV28 combines with J gene TRBJ1-4; 7 bases are shared with TRBD1. V trimming: 4 bases; J trimming: 4 bases; junction bases outside the gene matches: 6. Germline CDR1 reads MDHEN; CDR2 reads SYDVKM. CDR3 length: 15 residues. The CDR3 loop is CASSSSGTDNEKLFF. The CDR3 region has the DNA TGTGCCAGCAGTTCTTCCGGGACAGATAATGAAAAACTGTTTTTT.

The CDR3 loop is CASSRTGLGFENIQYF. The CDR3 nucleotides are TGCGCCAGCAGCCGGACAGGATTGGGGTTCGAAAACATTCAGTACTTC. This chain uses TRBV5-1 with TRBJ2-4; 7 bases are a match to TRBD1. The germline V gene has CDR1 SGHRS and CDR2 YFSETQ. V was clipped by 4 bases and J by 5 bases; unmatched bases: 12. The CDR3 loop spans 16 amino acids.

The rearrangement joins TRBV25-1 to TRBJ2-3, with TRBD2 matching 8 bases. Looked up from germline, CDR1 is MGHDK and CDR2 is SYGVNS. The junction had 10 bases not matched to a gene; V was cut back by 7 bases and J by 4 bases. CDR3 length: 15 residues. The CDR3, as DNA: TGTGCCAGCACCTATAGCGGGAATGGAGCAGATACGCAGTATTTT. It codes for CASTYSGNGADTQYF.

The V call is TRBV19, the J call TRBJ2-1, with D tentatively TRBD2 (5 bases). The CDR3 spans 13 residues. Germline V CDR1 and CDR2: LNHDA, SQIVND (reference sequence). V shed 5 bases and J shed 7 bases, with 12 bases lying between them. CDR3 sequence: CASSPPGLNEQFF. The CDR3 DNA reads as TGTGCCAGTAGTCCTCCCGGACTTAATGAGCAGTTCTTC.